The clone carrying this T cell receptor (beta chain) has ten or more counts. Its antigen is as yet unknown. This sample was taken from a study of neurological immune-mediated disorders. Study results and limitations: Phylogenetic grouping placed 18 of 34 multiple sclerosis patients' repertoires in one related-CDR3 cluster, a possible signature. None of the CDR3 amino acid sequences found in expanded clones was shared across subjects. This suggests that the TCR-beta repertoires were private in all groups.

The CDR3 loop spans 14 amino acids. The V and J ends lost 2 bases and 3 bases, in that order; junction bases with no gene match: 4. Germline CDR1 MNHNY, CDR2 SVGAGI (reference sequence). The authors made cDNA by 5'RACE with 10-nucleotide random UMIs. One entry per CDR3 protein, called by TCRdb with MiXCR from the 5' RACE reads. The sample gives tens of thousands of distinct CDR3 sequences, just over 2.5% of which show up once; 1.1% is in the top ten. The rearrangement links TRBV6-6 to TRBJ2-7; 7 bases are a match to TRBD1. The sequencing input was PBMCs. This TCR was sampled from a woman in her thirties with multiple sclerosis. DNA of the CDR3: TGTGCCAGCAGTTACAGGGGGCCCAACTACGAGCAGTACTTC. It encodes CASSYRGPNYEQYF.